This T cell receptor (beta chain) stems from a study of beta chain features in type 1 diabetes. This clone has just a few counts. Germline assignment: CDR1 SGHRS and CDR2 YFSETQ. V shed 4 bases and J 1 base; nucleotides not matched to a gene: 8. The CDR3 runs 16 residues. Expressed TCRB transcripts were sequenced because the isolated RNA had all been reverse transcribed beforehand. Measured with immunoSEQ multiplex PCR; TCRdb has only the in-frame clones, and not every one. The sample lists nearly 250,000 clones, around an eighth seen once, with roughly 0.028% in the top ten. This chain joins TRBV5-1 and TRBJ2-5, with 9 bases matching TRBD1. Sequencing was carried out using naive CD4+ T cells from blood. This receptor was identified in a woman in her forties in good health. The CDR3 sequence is CASSPAGTGPQETQYF. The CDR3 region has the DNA TGCGCCAGCAGCCCGGCCGGGACAGGGCCCCAAGAGACCCAGTACTTC.